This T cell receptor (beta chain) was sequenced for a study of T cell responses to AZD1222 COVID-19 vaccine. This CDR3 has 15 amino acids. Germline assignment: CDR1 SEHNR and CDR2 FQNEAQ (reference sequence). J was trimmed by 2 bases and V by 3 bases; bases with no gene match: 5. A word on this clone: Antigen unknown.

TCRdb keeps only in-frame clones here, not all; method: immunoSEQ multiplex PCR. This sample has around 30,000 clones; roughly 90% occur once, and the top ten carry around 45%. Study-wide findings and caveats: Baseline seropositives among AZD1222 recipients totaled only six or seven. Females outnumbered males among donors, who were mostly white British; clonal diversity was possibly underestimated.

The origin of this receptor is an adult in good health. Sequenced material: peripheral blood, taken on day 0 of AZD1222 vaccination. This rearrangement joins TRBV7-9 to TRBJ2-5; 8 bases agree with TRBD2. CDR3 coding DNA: TGTGCCAGCAGCTTGAGGCGGGGGGAACAAGAGACCCAGTACTTC. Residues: CASSLRRGEQETQYF.